These 26 T cell receptor beta chains were all obtained from the same sample, sequenced in a study of cytomegalovirus exposure and HLA in healthy donors. It was with 60 Vbeta and 13 Jbeta primers that the PCR ran. Method: immunoSEQ multiplex PCR; TCRdb's copy keeps in-frame clones and lacks some. Among 97,000 or so clones, roughly 77% were seen once, and the ten largest hold 1.4%. Source material: PBMCs. All receptors derive from a man aged 35 to 55 in good health and CMV-seronegative.

This chain connects TRBV14 to TRBJ2-7; D unclear. V was pared by 3 bases and J by 3 bases, with 6 bases between. The length of the CDR3 is 12 residues. Per the germline V gene, CDR1 is SGHDN and CDR2 is FVKESK. In nucleotides, the CDR3 is TGTGCCAGCAGCCACCTAGACTACGAGCAGTACTTC. Amino acid sequence: CASSHLDYEQYF.

V gene TRBV19 combines with J gene TRBJ1-2, with TRBD1 matching over 7 bases. The CDR3 length is 14 residues. The trim removed 6 bases at V and 2 bases at J, leaving 6 bases unmatched. The germline gives CDR1 LNHDA, CDR2 SQIVND (reference sequence). In DNA, the CDR3 is TGTGCCAGTAGGATACCGGGACAGAACTATGGCTACACCTTC. Translation: CASRIPGQNYGYTF.

V and J are TRBV10-3 and TRBJ1-1, with D possibly being TRBD1 (6 bases). Germline V lookup: CDR1 ENHRY, CDR2 SYGVKD. This CDR3 is built from 12 residues. The V and J ends lost 0 bases and 8 bases respectively, with 7 bases between them. DNA for the CDR3: TGTGCCATCAGTGAGTCCACAGGGGAAGCTTTCTTT. Protein sequence: CAISESTGEAFF.

The chain combines TRBV6-9 with TRBJ2-2; 10 bases are shared with TRBD2. The CDR3 spans 18 residues. Per the germline V gene, CDR1 is MNHGY and CDR2 is SVAAGI. V trimming: 7 bases; J trimming: 7 bases; junction bases outside the gene matches: 18. CDR3 amino acids: CASNLSPFSSGGNGELFF. The CDR3 DNA reads TGTGCCAGCAACTTATCACCTTTTTCTAGCGGGGGAAACGGGGAGCTGTTTTTT.

The table lists this clone with a few counts. V usage is TRBV28 and J usage is TRBJ1-1; no clear D gene. V lost 3 bases and J lost 4, with 9 bases in between. The CDR3 extends over 13 amino acids. CDR1 is MDHEN, CDR2 SYDVKM, per germline. Here the CDR3 reads CASSFSGSTEAFF. The CDR3 nucleotides read TGTGCCAGCAGTTTTAGCGGGTCCACTGAAGCTTTCTTT.

This chain connects TRBV5-1 to TRBJ1-2; TRBD1 might be the D (6 bases). Trimming shortened V by 0 bases and J by 7 bases, and 19 bases separated the two germline ends. Germline values: CDR1 SGHRS, CDR2 YFSETQ. The CDR3 is 16 amino acids. CDR3 protein: CASSLGTGEQGSGYTF. The CDR3 DNA follows: TGCGCCAGCAGCTTGGGCACCGGGGAACAGGGAAGTGGCTACACCTTC.

This clone has just one count. This sequence joins TRBV28 and TRBJ1-6; D is unclear. V was cut by 5 bases and J by 9 bases, with 11 bases left in between. CDR3 size: 13 residues. Germline assignment: CDR1 MDHEN and CDR2 SYDVKM. CDR3 DNA sequence: TGTGCCAGCAGTATCCCACGGAGTTCACCCCTCCACTTT. It is translated as CASSIPRSSPLHF.

The chain combines TRBV6-1 with TRBJ1-6, with D tentatively TRBD1 (5 bases). Trimming pared 1 base from V and 9 bases from J, leaving 10 bases between. Germline V CDR1 and CDR2: MNHNS, SASEGT. This CDR3 is built from 14 residues. The CDR3 region has the DNA TGTGCCAGCAGTGAAGGGGGGGATAGTTCACCCCTCCACTTT. Translating it yields CASSEGGDSSPLHF.

About this clone itself: An end of the junction does not agree with germline; a read error may underlie this. The chain uses TRBV7-9 and TRBJ2-5; 8 bases fit TRBD2. Germline loops: CDR1 SEHNR, CDR2 FQNEAQ (reference sequence). The CDR3 spans 16 residues. The DNA of the CDR3 is TGTTCCAGCAGCTTAGGGGTTCTAGCGGGTACGAAGACCCAGTACTTC. Translation gives CSSSLGVLAGTKTQYF.

The rearrangement links TRBV5-4 to TRBJ1-2; maybe TRBD1 (5 bases). The CDR3 extends over 14 amino acids. V shed 5 bases and J shed 2 bases, with 13 bases lying between them. Germline lookup yields CDR1 SGHNT and CDR2 YYREEE (reference sequence). The CDR3 sequence: CASSPPRGNYGYTF. The CDR3 DNA is TGTGCCAGCAGTCCGCCCCGGGGGAACTATGGCTACACCTTC.

V gene TRBV5-5 combines with J gene TRBJ1-2; D call uncertain. Germline V gene sequence: CDR1 SGHKS, CDR2 YYEKEE (reference sequence). CDR3 length: 12 amino acids. The V end lost 1 base, the J end lost 5 bases, and 6 bases lay between the germline ends. CDR3 residues: CASSLTLYGYTF. CDR3 DNA sequence: TGTGCCAGCAGCTTGACATTATATGGCTACACCTTC.

The count of this clone is one. The chain employs TRBV6-6 and TRBJ2-1, with a possible D match to TRBD2 (6 bases). The germline V gene has CDR1 MNHNY and CDR2 SVGAGI (reference sequence). The CDR3 spans 15 residues. The V end was cut by 2 bases, the J end by 5 bases, with 13 bases between. CDR3 nucleotides: TGTGCCAGCAGTTACGGAACTAGCTATAACAATGAGCAGTTCTTC. Protein: CASSYGTSYNNEQFF.

V usage is TRBV5-5 and J usage is TRBJ1-1, with no clear D. Trimming cost V 3 bases and J 0 bases, with 9 bases left between them. Germline V gene sequence: CDR1 SGHKS, CDR2 YYEKEE (reference sequence). CDR3 length: 14 residues. The CDR3 region has the DNA TGTGCCAGCAGCTCAGATCCACTGAACACTGAAGCTTTCTTT. The encoded protein is CASSSDPLNTEAFF.

V is TRBV6-1 and J is TRBJ1-5; 7 bases match TRBD1. V gave up 6 bases and J gave up 3 bases; unmatched junction bases: 5. Germline V gives CDR1 MNHNS, CDR2 SASEGT. The CDR3 length is 14 residues. The CDR3 protein is CASRTGISNQPQHF. The CDR3 DNA sequence: TGTGCCAGCAGGACAGGGATATCCAATCAGCCCCAGCATTTT.

The chain uses TRBV7-8 and TRBJ2-5, with a weak D call TRBD2 (5 bases). This CDR3 comprises 14 residues. V was shortened by 3 bases and J by 2 bases, with 10 bases between the two germline ends. Germline assignment: CDR1 SGHVS and CDR2 FQNEAQ. The CDR3 nucleotides are TGTGCCAGCAGCTTCCGGACGGGGCAAGAGACCCAGTACTTC. It is translated as CASSFRTGQETQYF.

CDR3 sequence: CASSRSRTSSYEQYF. The CDR3 DNA follows: TGTGCCAGCAGCCGTTCGCGGACTAGCTCCTACGAGCAGTACTTC. The V call is TRBV11-2, the J call TRBJ2-7, with 7 bases identical to TRBD2. V lost 5 bases to trimming and J lost 0 bases; unmatched junction nucleotides: 7. The germline V gene encodes CDR1 SGHAT and CDR2 FQNNGV. The CDR3 spans 15 residues.

This clone was found once. This chain uses TRBV29-1 with TRBJ2-3; 7 nucleotides line up with TRBD1. The CDR3 extends over 15 amino acids. Unmatched junction bases numbered 7, after V lost 3 bases and J lost 1 base. Germline lookup yields CDR1 SQVTM and CDR2 ANQGSEA. CDR3 DNA: TGCAGCGTTGACCGACAGGGATCTGGCACAGATACGCAGTATTTT. Protein sequence: CSVDRQGSGTDTQYF.

The V call is TRBV19, the J call TRBJ2-2; 9 nucleotides line up with TRBD1. The CDR3 has 13 residues. J lost 6 bases, V lost 6 bases, and 2 bases had no gene match. Germline CDR1 LNHDA, CDR2 SQIVND (reference sequence). In DNA, the CDR3 is TGTGCCAGTAGACAGGGGGCCCCCGGGGAGCTGTTTTTT. It encodes CASRQGAPGELFF.

The J gene is TRBJ2-7, the V gene TRBV7-2; a possible D gene is TRBD1 (7 bases). V lost 5 bases and J lost 9, with 20 bases in between. The CDR3 is 14 residues long. Germline CDR1 is SGHTA and CDR2 is FQGNSA. In DNA form, the CDR3 reads TGTGCCAGCAGCGCCTACCCGGGGCAGGGGGGGCAGTACTTC. Translated: CASSAYPGQGGQYF.

This clone was recorded a few times. The J gene is TRBJ2-5, the V gene TRBV6-1, with TRBD1 matching 7 bases. The CDR3 runs to 15 residues. CDR1 MNHNS and CDR2 SASEGT come from the germline V gene. With 5 bases clipped from V and 1 base from J, the junction kept 7 bases outside the gene matches. This chain's CDR3 is CASSLGQRSQETQYF. In DNA, the CDR3 is TGTGCCAGCAGTTTGGGACAGAGAAGCCAAGAGACCCAGTACTTC.

The gene calls are TRBV28 and TRBJ1-4; TRBD1 is a possible D gene (5 bases). Trimming took off 6 bases at V and 7 bases at J, with 21 bases between the two ends. The CDR3 is made up of 16 amino acids. Germline loops: CDR1 MDHEN, CDR2 SYDVKM. CDR3 loop: CASSPGRGGRFEKLFF. The CDR3 nucleotides are TGTGCCAGCAGCCCCGGGCGGGGGGGGAGGTTTGAAAAACTGTTTTTT.

J is TRBJ2-3 and V is TRBV29-1; D unclear. Germline V CDR1 and CDR2: SQVTM, ANQGSEA. The CDR3 has 12 residues. The ends were cut back, 6 bases at V and 3 bases at J, with 10 bases in the middle. CDR3 in DNA: TGCAGCGTCCAAGCCCCAACAGATACGCAGTATTTT. Amino acid sequence: CSVQAPTDTQYF.

This clone has only one observation. This CDR3 is CASSYRGSQPQHF. CDR3 nucleotide sequence: TGTGCCAGCAGCTACAGGGGTTCTCAGCCCCAGCATTTT. V and J are TRBV7-2 and TRBJ1-5; 7 nucleotides line up with TRBD1. V lost 4 bases to trimming and J lost 6 bases; unmatched junction nucleotides: 3. CDR3 size: 13 residues. Germline values: CDR1 SGHTA, CDR2 FQGNSA.

The chain employs TRBV7-2 and TRBJ2-7, with D tentatively TRBD1 (6 bases). V was pared by 3 bases and J by 5 bases, with 14 bases between. The length of the CDR3 is 14 residues. CDR1 SGHTA and CDR2 FQGNSA come from the germline V gene. In DNA form, the CDR3 reads TGTGCCAGCAGCTTCTCCAGGGGTGGACACGAGCAGTACTTC. Its protein is CASSFSRGGHEQYF.

V usage is TRBV4-1 and J usage is TRBJ2-5; TRBD1 agrees at 10 bases. Germline V gene lookup returns CDR1 MGHRA and CDR2 YSYEKL. Trimming removed 0 bases from V and 2 bases from J; junction bases left unmatched: 6. The length of the CDR3 is 17 residues. CDR3 protein: CASSQDGGTGVQETQYF. The CDR3 bases are TGCGCCAGCAGCCAAGATGGAGGGACAGGGGTTCAAGAGACCCAGTACTTC.

The chain uses TRBV7-2 and TRBJ1-5; maybe TRBD1 (5 bases). The CDR3 is made up of 16 amino acids. Germline loops: CDR1 SGHTA, CDR2 FQGNSA. Trimming removed 5 bases from V and 2 bases from J, with 16 bases in between. The CDR3 sequence: CASSPTQGAGNQPQHF. CDR3 DNA sequence: TGTGCCAGCAGCCCGACGCAGGGCGCCGGCAATCAGCCCCAGCATTTT.